The source of this T cell receptor beta chain is a study of T cell changes during pregnancy in multiple sclerosis. V trimming: 9 bases; J trimming: 5 bases; junction bases outside the gene matches: 4. The CDR3 is 13 residues long. Germline CDR1 LNHNV, CDR2 YYDKDF (reference sequence). Profiling relied on immunoSEQ multiplex PCR, and the TCRdb table lists in-frame clones only, not all of them. In the table there are 50,000 to 55,000 clones, about nine tenths of which are singletons. This rearrangement joins TRBV15 to TRBJ2-3; 11 bases match TRBD2. This TCR was sampled from a female donor with multiple sclerosis, enrolled in a pregnancy study. The sample was CD4+ T cells from peripheral blood mononuclear cells, taken in the third trimester of pregnancy. The CDR3 nucleotides read TGTGCCACTAGCGGGGGGGCCATAGATACGCAGTATTTT. This sequence encodes CATSGGAIDTQYF.